This T cell receptor (beta chain) was documented in a study of T cell repertoires in cytomegalovirus infection. The overall study: Public signatures in TCR beta pointed to CMV infection and matching HLA type.

This clonotype turned up a few times. The antigen is unknown. TCRdb itself ran the reads through MiXCR, one entry per CDR3 protein. Here the sample spans approximately 71,000 distinct CDR3 sequences, over 3.5% being singletons. Germline assignment: CDR1 SQVTM and CDR2 ANQGSEA. There are 13 residues in the CDR3. Trimming at V came to 7 bases and at J to 4 bases, leaving 6 bases not matched to a gene. Study-level points and caveats: HLA-C-restricted, CMV-specific TCR beta clonotypes were dominant ex vivo.

The sequence derives from a human donor in good health (CMV status not recorded). Some clones in this sample may be carry-over from other donors' samples. The J gene is TRBJ2-3, the V gene TRBV29-1; 9 bases map to TRBD1. The sequencing input was PBMCs. The CDR3 loop is CSADRGGADTQYF. The CDR3 nucleotides are TGCAGCGCGGACAGGGGAGGGGCAGATACGCAGTATTTT.